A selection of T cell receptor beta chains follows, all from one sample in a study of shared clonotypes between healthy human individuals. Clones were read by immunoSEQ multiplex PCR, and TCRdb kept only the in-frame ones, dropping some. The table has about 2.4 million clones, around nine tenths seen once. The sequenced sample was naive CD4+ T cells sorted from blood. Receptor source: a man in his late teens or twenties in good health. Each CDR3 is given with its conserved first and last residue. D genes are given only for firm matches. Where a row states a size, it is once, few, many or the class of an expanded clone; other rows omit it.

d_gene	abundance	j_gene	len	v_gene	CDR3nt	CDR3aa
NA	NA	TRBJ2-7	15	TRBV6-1	TGTGCCAGCAGTGAGCCCCCCGGGGATCCCTACGAGCAGTACTTC	CASSEPPGDPYEQYF
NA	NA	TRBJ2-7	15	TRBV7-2	TGTGCCAGCAGCTTAGTCTGGACAAATTCCTACGAGCAGTACTTC	CASSLVWTNSYEQYF
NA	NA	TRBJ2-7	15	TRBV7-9	TGTGCCAGCAGCGGCCAGGGGCGCACTATCTACGAGCAGTACTTC	CASSGQGRTIYEQYF
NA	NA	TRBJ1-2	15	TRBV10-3	TGTGCCATCAGTGAGCGGTCCGGGGGAAACTATGGCTACACCTTC	CAISERSGGNYGYTF
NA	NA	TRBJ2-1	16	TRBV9	TGTGCCAGCAGCGCAAGGGAAGGGGGAGTGTACAATGAGCAGTTCTTC	CASSAREGGVYNEQFF
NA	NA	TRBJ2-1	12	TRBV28	TGTGCCAGCAGTTCCCAAGCCCGGGGGCAGTTCTTC	CASSSQARGQFF
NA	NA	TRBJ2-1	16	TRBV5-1	TGCGCCAGCAGCTTGGCTAGCTGGAGCTCCTACAATGAGCAGTTCTTC	CASSLASWSSYNEQFF
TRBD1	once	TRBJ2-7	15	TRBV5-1	TGCGCCAGCAGCTTGGGGTCGACAGGGACCTACGAGCAGTACTTC	CASSLGSTGTYEQYF
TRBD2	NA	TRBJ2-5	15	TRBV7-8	TGTGCCAGCAGCCTACTAGCGGGGGGGCAAGAGACCCAGTACTTC	CASSLLAGGQETQYF
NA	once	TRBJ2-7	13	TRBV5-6	TGTGCCAGCAGCTTGTTCACATCCTACGAGCAGTACTTC	CASSLFTSYEQYF
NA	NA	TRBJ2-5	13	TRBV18	TGTGCCAGCTCACCTGGTACGACGGAGACCCAGTACTTC	CASSPGTTETQYF
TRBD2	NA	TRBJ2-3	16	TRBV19	TGTGCCAGTAGGGAACTAGCGGGAGGAAGCACAGATACGCAGTATTTT	CASRELAGGSTDTQYF
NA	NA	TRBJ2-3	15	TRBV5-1	TGCGCCAGCAGCTTGGATACCGGGAGCATGAATACGCAGTATTTT	CASSLDTGSMNTQYF
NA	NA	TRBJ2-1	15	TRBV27	TGTGCCAGCAGTTTATACGGGTCGGCCTACAATGAGCAGTTCTTC	CASSLYGSAYNEQFF
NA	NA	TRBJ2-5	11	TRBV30	TGTGCCTGGAGTCCAGAAGAGACCCAGTACTTC	CAWSPEETQYF
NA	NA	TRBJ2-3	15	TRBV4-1	TGCGCCAGCAGCCAAGGGCAGACCTACACAGATACGCAGTATTTT	CASSQGQTYTDTQYF
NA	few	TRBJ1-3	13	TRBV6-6	TGTGCCAGCAGTTACGACTCTGGAAACACCATATATTTT	CASSYDSGNTIYF
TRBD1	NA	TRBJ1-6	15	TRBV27	TGTGCCAGCAGTTTTTGGGACAGGGATATATCACCCCTCCACTTT	CASSFWDRDISPLHF
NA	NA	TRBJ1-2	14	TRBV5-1	TGCGCCAGCAACGTTGCCCCGACTAACTATGGCTACACCTTC	CASNVAPTNYGYTF
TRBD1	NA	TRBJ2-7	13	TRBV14	TGTGCCAGCTCGAGGACAGGCCCCCTCGAGCAGTACTTC	CASSRTGPLEQYF
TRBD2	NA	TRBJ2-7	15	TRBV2	TGTGCCAGCAGTGAGTCTAGCGGGACGTTCTACGAGCAGTACTTC	CASSESSGTFYEQYF
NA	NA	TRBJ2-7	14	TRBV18	TGTGCCAGCTCACCGGGCCCTAGCTCCTACGAGCAGTACTTC	CASSPGPSSYEQYF
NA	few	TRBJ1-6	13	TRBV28	TGTGCCAGCCGGGACCTCCTTTATTCACCCCTCCACTTT	CASRDLLYSPLHF
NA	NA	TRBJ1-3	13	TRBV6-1	TGTGCCAGCAGTGAAGTCGAGGGAAACACCATATATTTT	CASSEVEGNTIYF
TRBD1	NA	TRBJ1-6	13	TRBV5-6	TGTGCCAGCAGCGGACAGGGGACTTCACCCCTCCACTTT	CASSGQGTSPLHF
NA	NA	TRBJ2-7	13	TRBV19	TGTGCCAGTAGTAAACACCACCCCTACGAGCAGTACTTC	CASSKHHPYEQYF
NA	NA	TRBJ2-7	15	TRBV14	TGTGCCAGCAGCCAAGACCCAGCCTCCTCTTACGAGCAGTACTTC	CASSQDPASSYEQYF
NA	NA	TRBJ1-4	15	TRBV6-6	TGTGCCAGCAGTTACGTCCAGACTAAGGGGGAAAAACTGTTTTTT	CASSYVQTKGEKLFF
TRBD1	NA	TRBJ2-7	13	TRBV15	TGTGCCACCAGCAGACCGACAGGGTTCGAGCAGTACTTC	CATSRPTGFEQYF
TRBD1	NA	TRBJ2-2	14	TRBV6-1	TGTGCCAGCAGAAAAAGGGACAGTGCCGGGGAGCTGTTTTTT	CASRKRDSAGELFF
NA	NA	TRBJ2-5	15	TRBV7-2	TGTGCCAGCAGCTTAGGGACAGGAGGGTTGGAGACCCAGTACTTC	CASSLGTGGLETQYF
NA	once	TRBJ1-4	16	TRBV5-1	TGCGCCAGCAGCTTGGCGGGGGGCCTCGCGGATGAAAAACTGTTTTTT	CASSLAGGLADEKLFF
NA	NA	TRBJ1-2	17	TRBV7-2	TGTGCCAGCAGCTTAGGTGGGTCAGCTACTGGTACCTATGGCTACACCTTC	CASSLGGSATGTYGYTF
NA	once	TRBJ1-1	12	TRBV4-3	TGCGCCAGTGGGTGGGGTTTTGGTGAAGCTTTCTTT	CASGWGFGEAFF
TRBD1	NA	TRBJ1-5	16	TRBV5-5	TGTGCCAGCAGCTTGGCCCGGACAGGGAGCAATCAGCCCCAGCATTTT	CASSLARTGSNQPQHF